This T cell receptor beta chain was recorded in a study of PD-1 blockade in classical Hodgkin lymphoma (dated by TCRdb to about 2020). Broadly, across the study: Nivolumab dosing was 3 mg/kg intravenously every 2 weeks, continuing until either disease progression or unacceptable toxicity. A peripheral blood immune signature of response to PD-1 blockade in classical Hodgkin lymphoma was defined using TCR beta sequencing and CyTOF.

The germline V gene sets CDR1 to MNHNS and CDR2 to SASEGT. V lost 1 base and J lost 2 bases; the stretch between them is 9 bases long. Including cysteine and phenylalanine, the CDR3 has 15 amino acids. Left in the record is the CDR3 DNA by itself, 45 bases read in frame from the first base. Genomic DNA was isolated using the Qiagen DNeasy kit from unsorted PBMCs as well as from negatively selected CD4+ and CD8+ fractions. TCR beta CDR3 regions were amplified by immunoSEQ multiplex PCR using primers annealing to V and J segments. Amplification bias was minimized using a synthetic immune receptor repertoire, and residual bias was removed computationally after sequencing. The paper's processing steps were these. Repertoire diversity was quantified as the Shannon entropy index using custom Python scripts. Unsorted, CD4+ and CD8+ repertoires were examined separately, except in combined analyses, for which CD4+ and CD8+ sequences were merged in silico. Clonal expansion was defined as a frequency increase of at least 2-fold after treatment compared with C1D1, and clones undetected at baseline were assigned a pseudocount of 0.5. Clones with 0 or 1 copy at C1D1 were classified as singleton clones, and clones with 2 or more copies were classified as non-singleton clones. Clones expanded in unsorted samples were labelled as CD4+, CD8+ or unknown by matching protein sequences in sorted samples from the same patient. Wilcoxon tests on paired samples were used to test diversity changes from C1D1 to C4D1. The table comes from immuneACCESS by way of TCRdb, which keeps in-frame sequences with V and J called. Part of the clones is missing from these tables; in studies checked, under half for an unresolved V gene and the rest for unknown reasons. That table gives V, J and clone size, and the DNA gave D and trimming. The sample contains approximately 90,000 clones, around 90% of them found a single time. Of the sample, about 2.7% is held by the ten largest clones.

The time point label, as the study defines it: cycle 2 day 1 (C2D1) of nivolumab. Relapse after autologous stem cell transplantation had occurred in all trial patients, and cohorts A, B and C were distinguished by prior brentuximab vedotin exposure. The trial cohort comprised some 60 patients with relapsed/refractory classical Hodgkin lymphoma whose best overall responses were complete response, partial response or progressive disease. Trial patients were treated with single-agent nivolumab in the multi-cohort phase II CheckMate 205 trial. Best overall response was determined by an independent review committee according to the 2007 International Working Group response criteria. PBMCs from the trial were collected at three points: immediately before nivolumab initiation (C1D1), and during therapy at cycle 2 day 1 and cycle 4 day 1. Peripheral blood was collected in 8 mL Vacutainer Cell Preparation Tubes, from which PBMCs were isolated by centrifugation and then cryopreserved.

Broad study findings and their caveats: Lower diversity was seen in patients whose nivolumab began less than 1 year after ASCT, and these patients were left out of later analyses so that immune reconstitution would not confound the results. CD4+ but not CD8+ TCR diversity rose significantly by C4D1 (p=0.0027 vs p=0.16), most apparent in complete responders (p=0.02). Baseline TCR diversity was reported to be lower in newly diagnosed patients than in healthy donors and to be lower still in relapsed/refractory patients. Baseline diversity similar to that of newly diagnosed patients was observed in trial patients achieving complete response, whereas significantly lower diversity was observed in partial responders and progressors. The study covered only a single clinical trial cohort, and the causes of the repertoire differences, possibly disease activity or prior therapy, were still not defined.

Comment on this clone: Its antigen has not been determined. No much larger clone is present one base from it, and per-base qualities are unavailable.

This receptor was taken from a human donor with classical Hodgkin lymphoma. The sample here was peripheral blood mononuclear cells (PBMCs), taken before the second cycle of nivolumab. The chain links TRBV6-1 with TRBJ1-3; TRBD1 is a possible D gene, resting on 5 matching bases. The DNA is TGTGCCAGCAGTGAAGGGGGCGTAGCTGGAAACACCATATATTTT. This codes for CASSEGGVAGNTIYF.